The next 5 T cell receptor beta chains were all read from a single sample in a study of response to subunit inactivated influenza vaccine. TCRdb reanalysed the RT-PCR reads using MiXCR and keeps one entry per CDR3 protein. The data show around 710,000 distinct CDR3 sequences, with about 14% seen just once and around 6.5% held by the top ten. Here the sequenced sample was PBMCs from blood, taken roughly 15 days before vaccination. These receptors were collected from a man between 50 and 59 years old who received an inactivated influenza vaccine.

V gene TRBV2 combines with J gene TRBJ2-3; D possibly corresponds to TRBD1 (5 bases). The CDR3 covers 13 residues. Germline V CDR1 and CDR2: SNHLY, FYNNEI. Deletions cut 10 bases from V and 0 bases from J, with 11 bases between. CDR3: CATRQTSTDTQYF. DNA of the CDR3: TGTGCCACCCGACAGACTAGCACAGATACGCAGTATTTT.

V and J are TRBV2 and TRBJ2-7, with TRBD1 identical over 8 bases. The germline V gene has CDR1 SNHLY and CDR2 FYNNEI. With 6 bases clipped from V and 5 bases from J, the junction kept 9 bases outside the gene matches. The CDR3 is made up of 14 amino acids. In DNA, the CDR3 is TGTGCCAGCAGCTCCCGGGACAGGTCCAACGAGCAGTACTTC. Protein: CASSSRDRSNEQYF.

This clonotype has only one observation. This may come from a read error, since a much larger clone is one base off. The rearrangement joins TRBV10-3 to TRBJ2-7; 9 positions match TRBD1. This CDR3 comprises 13 residues. Germline V lookup: CDR1 ENHRY, CDR2 SYGVKD. V lost 10 bases, J lost 5 bases, and 9 bases stayed unmatched. The CDR3 region has the DNA TGTGCCAACAATACGAGACAGGGGGACGAGCAGTACTTC. It yields the protein CANNTRQGDEQYF.

This clonotype was seen repeatedly, ten times or more. The rearrangement uses TRBV20-1 and TRBJ2-1; TRBD2 agrees at 9 bases. CDR1 and CDR2 from the germline V gene are DFQATT and SNEGSKA (reference sequence). There are 15 residues in the CDR3. The junction had 6 bases not matched to a gene; V was cut back by 6 bases and J by 0 bases. DNA of the CDR3: TGCAGTGCCGATCCTAGCGGGATCTCCTACAATGAGCAGTTCTTC. Protein product: CSADPSGISYNEQFF.

The chain couples TRBV7-6 to TRBJ2-4; 12 nucleotides agree with TRBD2. CDR3 length: 17 amino acids. Per the germline V gene, CDR1 is SGHVS and CDR2 is FNYEAQ. The V segment lost 5 bases and the J segment 8 bases; nucleotides outside the gene matches: 13. CDR3 bases: TGTGCCAGCAGCGCCCGACTAGCGGGAGCCCCAGGGGACATTCAGTACTTC. Protein product: CASSARLAGAPGDIQYF. The entire variable domain, with the rest obtained from reference TRBV7-6 and TRBJ2-4, is as follows: GAGVSQSPRYKVTKRGQDVALRCDPISGHVSLYWYRQALGQGPEFLTYFNYEAQQDKSGLPNDRFSAERPEGSISTLTIQRTEQRDSAMYRCASSARLAGAPGDIQYFGAGTRLSVL.